This passage covers 21 T cell receptor beta chains from one sample sequenced in a study of type 1 regulatory T cells. These TCRs are of unknown antigen specificity. TCRdb reanalysed the reads using MiXCR and keeps one entry per CDR3 protein. The table lists 15,000 or so distinct CDR3 sequences, about an eighth of them singletons. The sample comprised cultured T cells, either the whole culture or a sorted T cell fraction (not recorded which). These receptors originate from a human donor in good health.

With respect to this clonotype: Compared with germline, one end of the junction differs, possibly owing to a read error. The V gene is TRBV7-7, the J gene TRBJ2-2; D is uncertain. From germline, CDR1 is SSHAT and CDR2 FNYEAQ (reference sequence). CDR3 length: 13 residues. CDR3 in DNA: TGTGCTAGCAGCGAACAGACCACCGGGGAGCTGTTTTTT. Encoded protein: CASSEQTTGELFF.

This clonotype was counted at least ten times. The rearrangement links TRBV5-1 to TRBJ1-6; D uncertain. The CDR3 sequence is 16 residues long. Germline values: CDR1 SGHRS, CDR2 YFSETQ. V lost 5 bases, J lost 8 bases, and 20 bases lay in between. This chain's CDR3 is CASSLGPMRADSPLHF. In DNA form, the CDR3 reads TGCGCCAGCAGTTTAGGACCCATGCGGGCGGATTCACCCCTCCACTTT.

The table lists this clonotype with many counts. The chain links TRBV5-8 to TRBJ2-1; 7 bases align to TRBD2. The germline CDR1 and CDR2 sequences are SGHTS and YDEGEE. The V and J ends lost 0 bases and 5 bases, in that order; junction bases with no gene match: 2. This CDR3 has 14 residues. The CDR3 DNA reads TGTGCCAGCAGCTTGGGGGACTACGACAATGAGCAGTTCTTC. Amino acid sequence: CASSLGDYDNEQFF. Filled out from reference TRBV5-8 and TRBJ2-1, the complete variable domain reads EAGVTQSPTHLIKTRGQQATLRCSPISGHTSVYWYQQALGLGLQFLLWYDEGEERNRGNFPPRFSGRQFPNYSSELNVNALELEDSALYLCASSLGDYDNEQFFGPGTRLTVL.

Many counts were recorded for this clonotype. At one end the junction does not follow the germline gene, possibly because of a read error. The chain carries TRBV6-6 and TRBJ2-1; 10 positions match TRBD2. The germline V gene has CDR1 MNHNY and CDR2 SVGAGI (reference sequence). The CDR3 is made up of 18 amino acids. The CDR3 loop reads CASSYAGSLAGEAQRMIF. The DNA of the CDR3 is TGTGCCAGCAGTTACGCCGGGAGCCTAGCGGGAGAAGCTCAAAGGATGATCTTC.

This clonotype was counted many times. The V call is TRBV15, the J call TRBJ2-1, with D perhaps matching TRBD1 or TRBD2 (5 bases each). In germline, CDR1 is LNHNV, CDR2 YYDKDF (reference sequence). The ends were cut back, 0 bases at V and 0 bases at J, with 12 bases in the middle. This CDR3 has 17 amino acids. DNA for the CDR3: TGTGCCACCAGCAGAGATTTCGGGGCGGGCTCCTACAATGAGCAGTTCTTC. This sequence encodes CATSRDFGAGSYNEQFF.

This clonotype was counted only a few times. This sequence joins TRBV20-1 and TRBJ2-7; 7 bases map to TRBD1. The CDR3 length is 13 residues. V lost 3 bases and J lost 7; bases outside the gene matches: 9. Germline CDR1 and CDR2: DFQATT and SNEGSKA (reference sequence). CDR3 region: CSASLQRGLEQYF. CDR3 DNA sequence: TGCAGTGCTAGTCTTCAGAGGGGGCTGGAGCAGTACTTC.

This clonotype is medium-sized within its sample. The chain uses TRBV11-2 and TRBJ1-5; no firm D call. The CDR3 is made up of 15 amino acids. Trimming took 0 bases from V and 4 from J, leaving 10 bases between them. The germline gives CDR1 SGHAT, CDR2 FQNNGV. The CDR3 region has the DNA TGTGCCAGCAGCTTAGATCGAGACCTAAATCAGCCCCAGCATTTT. It translates to CASSLDRDLNQPQHF.

A note on this clonotype: A much larger clone is a single base away; this may be a read error. The genes are TRBV3-1 and TRBJ2-7; D is unresolved. The germline V gene encodes CDR1 LGHDT and CDR2 YNNKEL (reference sequence). V was cut by 4 bases and J by 3 bases, with 13 bases left in between. This CDR3 is 14 amino acids long. CDR3 coding DNA: TGTGCCAGCAGCCCGTGGTTTTCCGGCTACGAGCAGTACTTC. It is translated as CASSPWFSGYEQYF.

By share, this clonotype ranks as medium-sized (0.01 to 0.1%). This chain connects TRBV7-2 to TRBJ1-2; TRBD1 aligns across 7 bases. The CDR3 has 14 amino acids. The trim removed 11 bases at V and 0 bases at J, leaving 9 bases unmatched. Germline V CDR1 and CDR2: SGHTA, FQGNSA. As DNA, the CDR3 is TGTGCCGGAACCCGGGACAGAACTAACTATGGCTACACCTTC. Residues: CAGTRDRTNYGYTF.

Regarding this clonotype: Possible read error: a much larger clone is one base away. This sequence joins TRBV12-3 or TRBV12-4 and TRBJ1-2; no reliable D call. Deletions cut 3 bases from V and 8 bases from J, with 13 bases between. This CDR3 has 13 amino acids. The CDR3 protein is CASSFQAGVGYTF. DNA for the CDR3: TGTGCCAGCAGTTTTCAGGCAGGTGTGGGCTACACCTTC.

This rearrangement joins TRBV3-1 to TRBJ1-3; possible D gene TRBD1, 5 bases. Trimming stripped 6 bases from V and 0 bases from J, with 9 bases between. Looked up from germline, CDR1 is LGHDT and CDR2 is YNNKEL (reference sequence). This CDR3 contains 14 residues. The CDR3 DNA reads as TGTGCCAGCAGGACGACAGACTCTGGAAACACCATATATTTT. Its translation is CASRTTDSGNTIYF.

There are many counts of this clonotype. The V and J genes are TRBV4-3 and TRBJ1-2, with D hard to call. CDR1 is LGHNA and CDR2 is YSLEER in the germline V gene. Trimming removed 4 bases at V and 4 bases at J, with 7 bases between. The CDR3 extends over 12 amino acids. CDR3 in amino acids: CASSLSGYGYTF. The DNA of the CDR3 is TGCGCCAGCAGCCTAAGTGGCTATGGCTACACCTTC.

This clonotype appeared many times. The genes are TRBV25-1 and TRBJ1-4; 10 bases match TRBD1. Trimming removed 4 bases from V and 5 bases from J; junction bases left unmatched: 7. The CDR3 is 16 residues long. CDR1 and CDR2 from the germline V gene are MGHDK and SYGVNS. CDR3 sequence: CASSAAPGQGNEKLFF. The CDR3 nucleotides read TGTGCCAGCAGTGCGGCTCCGGGACAGGGGAATGAAAAACTGTTTTTT.

This clonotype has ten or more counts. This chain links TRBV28 with TRBJ2-1; a weak D match, TRBD2 (6 bases). V dropped 3 bases and J dropped 11 bases, with 11 bases sitting between them. The germline CDR1 and CDR2 sequences are MDHEN and SYDVKM. The CDR3 consists of 12 residues. The CDR3 loop reads CASSFPGRKQFF. As DNA, the CDR3 is TGTGCCAGCAGTTTTCCGGGGAGGAAGCAGTTCTTC.

This clonotype was recorded a few times. The rearrangement uses TRBV21-1 and TRBJ2-2; the table assigns TRBD1, which was not confirmed against the DNA. TRBV21-1 constitutes a pseudogene. The length of the CDR3 is 14 residues. Written as DNA, the CDR3 is TGTGCCAGCAGCAAGGATTTAGGGGCCGGGGAGCTGTTTTTT. Translating gives CASSKDLGAGELFF.

This clonotype has at least ten counts. In DNA form, the CDR3 reads TGCGCCAGTCGGGAGGGCCTTCAGGCAGATACGCAGTATTTT. Protein product: CASREGLQADTQYF. This rearrangement joins TRBV5-1 to TRBJ2-3; TRBD2 matches 8 bases. After removal of 8 bases from V and 4 bases from J, the junction contained 9 bases not matched to a gene. This CDR3 region has 14 residues. Germline loops: CDR1 SGHRS, CDR2 YFSETQ.

This clonotype showed up many times. This rearrangement joins TRBV28 to TRBJ2-7; 11 bases fit TRBD2. V lost 2 bases, J lost 4 bases, and 4 bases stayed unmatched. Per germline, CDR1 MDHEN and CDR2 SYDVKM. The CDR3 totals 15 residues. For the CDR3, the DNA is TGTGCCAGCAGTTTAATAGCGGGAGGGCGGTACGAGCAGTACTTC. This codes for CASSLIAGGRYEQYF.

This clonotype was observed many times. The rearrangement joins TRBV6-5 to TRBJ1-1; 8 bases align to TRBD1. The CDR3 loop spans 18 amino acids. The junction had 11 bases not matched to a gene; V was cut back by 1 base and J by 1 base. Germline CDR1 is MNHEY and CDR2 is SVGAGI. The CDR3 loop reads CASSYYYPGGVGNTEAFF. CDR3 DNA sequence: TGTGCCAGCAGTTACTACTATCCAGGGGGCGTCGGGAACACTGAAGCTTTCTTT.

This clonotype was seen many times. The chain uses TRBV5-6 and TRBJ2-2, with D perhaps TRBD1 (6 bases). Germline lookup yields CDR1 SGHDT and CDR2 YYEEEE. V lost 5 bases, J lost 6 bases, and 11 bases lay in between. This CDR3 comprises 13 residues. The CDR3 DNA reads TGTGCCAGCAGACCTACAGGGTCCGGGGAGCTGTTTTTT. Its translation is CASRPTGSGELFF.

This clonotype was seen repeatedly, ten times or more. The genes are TRBV5-1 and TRBJ2-2; 7 nucleotides align to TRBD2. The length of the CDR3 is 16 residues. J was trimmed by 1 base and V by 4 bases; bases with no gene match: 7. Germline lookup yields CDR1 SGHRS and CDR2 YFSETQ. The CDR3 DNA reads TGCGCCAGCAGCCCCTGGACTAGTCTGAACACCGGGGAGCTGTTTTTT. Protein: CASSPWTSLNTGELFF.

This clonotype has at least ten counts. The chain carries TRBV12-3 or TRBV12-4 and TRBJ2-4, with 9 bases that match TRBD1. V shed 8 bases, J shed 3 bases, and the junction held 14 bases outside the gene matches. This CDR3 has 17 residues. The CDR3 nucleotides are TGTGCCAGCTCCTCTACGGGACAGGGTTCGGGCAAAAACATTCAGTACTTC. It encodes CASSSTGQGSGKNIQYF.